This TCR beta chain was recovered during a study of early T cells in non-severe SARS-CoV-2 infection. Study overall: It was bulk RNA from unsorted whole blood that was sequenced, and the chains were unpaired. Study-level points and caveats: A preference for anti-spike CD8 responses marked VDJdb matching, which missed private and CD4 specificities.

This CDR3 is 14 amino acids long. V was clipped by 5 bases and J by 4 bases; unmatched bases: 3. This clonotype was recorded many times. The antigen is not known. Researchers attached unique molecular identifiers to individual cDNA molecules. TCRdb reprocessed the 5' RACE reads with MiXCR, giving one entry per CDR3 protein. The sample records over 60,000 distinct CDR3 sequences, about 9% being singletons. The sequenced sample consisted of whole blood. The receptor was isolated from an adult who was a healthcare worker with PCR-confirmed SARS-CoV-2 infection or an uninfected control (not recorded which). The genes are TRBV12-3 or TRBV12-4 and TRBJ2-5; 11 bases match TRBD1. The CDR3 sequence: CASSRTGGGETQYF. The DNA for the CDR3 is TGTGCCAGCAGTCGGACAGGGGGCGGAGAGACCCAGTACTTC.